The 9 T cell receptor beta chains given below trace back to one sample, sequenced in a study of T cell responses to AZD1222 COVID-19 vaccine (dated by TCRdb to the early 2020s). Library creation used the immunoSEQ multiplex PCR assay. Drawn from immuneACCESS, this table holds only the in-frame rearrangements with V and J called that TCRdb kept. Clones are partly lost; checked studies trace under half to an unresolved V gene and leave the rest unexplained. The sample contains 100,000 to 150,000 clones, more than 75% of them found a single time. The ten largest clones add up to around 3.8% of the sample. This specimen's time point label, per the study, means: about 28 days (+/-7) after the second vaccine dose. Source: peripheral blood, taken 28 days after the second AZD1222 dose. These receptors originate from an adult who received the AZD1222 COVID-19 vaccine.

J is TRBJ2-7 and V is TRBV3-1 (or the pseudogene TRBV3-2); 12 bases map to TRBD2. CDR3 length: 17 residues. Germline loops: CDR1 LGHDT, CDR2 YNNKEL (reference sequence). J gave up 0 bases and V 3 bases, and 6 bases lay outside the gene matches. The CDR3 DNA sequence: TGTGCCAGCAGCCAGGGACTAGCGGGCCCGAGCTCCTACGAGCAGTACTTC. The encoded protein is CASSQGLAGPSSYEQYF.

This clone was picked up one time. DNA for the CDR3: TGTGCCAGCAGTTTGGACGGTGCAACTAATGAAAAACTGTTTTTT. Amino acids: CASSLDGATNEKLFF. The chain employs TRBV7-9 and TRBJ1-4, with D uncertain. Germline V lookup: CDR1 SEHNR, CDR2 FQNEAQ (reference sequence). The CDR3 contains 15 residues. Trimming shortened V by 6 bases and J by 0 bases, and 11 bases separated the two germline ends.

This clone was detected only a few times. The chain couples TRBV15 to TRBJ1-4, with 11 positions matching TRBD1. This CDR3 is built from 15 residues. The germline V gene has CDR1 LNHNV and CDR2 YYDKDF (reference sequence). After removal of 5 bases from V and 8 bases from J, the junction contained 7 bases not matched to a gene. The CDR3 bases are TGTGCCACCAGCCCACGGACAGGGGGCGCGGAAAAACTGTTTTTT. It is translated as CATSPRTGGAEKLFF. The full variable domain, rest sourced from reference TRBV15 and TRBJ1-4, is DAMVIQNPRYQVTQFGKPVTLSCSQTLNHNVMYWYQQKSSQAPKLLFHYYDKDFNNEADTPDNFQSRRPNTSFCFLDIRSPGLGDTAMYLCATSPRTGGAEKLFFGSGTQLSVL.

The chain combines TRBV5-6 with TRBJ1-4, with D possibly matching TRBD1 (5 bases). CDR1 is SGHDT, CDR2 YYEEEE, per germline. The germline V and J ends were trimmed by 4 bases and 7 bases, with 14 bases remaining between them. CDR3 size: 14 residues. The CDR3: CASSAGQGVEKLFF. For the CDR3, the DNA is TGTGCCAGCAGCGCGGGTCAGGGTGTTGAAAAACTGTTTTTT.

The chain is built from TRBV5-6 and TRBJ1-4; possibly TRBD1 for D (5 bases). The germline gives CDR1 SGHDT, CDR2 YYEEEE. V was cut by 4 bases and J by 10 bases, with 11 bases left in between. The CDR3 is 12 amino acids. The CDR3 sequence: CASSPGTGKLFF. CDR3 coding DNA: TGTGCCAGCAGCCCGGGGACGGGAAAACTGTTTTTT.

The V and J genes are TRBV12-3 or TRBV12-4 and TRBJ1-4; the D is unclear. CDR3 length: 12 residues. V lost 2 bases to trimming and J lost 11 bases, with 9 bases between them. CDR3 residues: CASSLTSFKLFF. In DNA, the CDR3 is TGTGCCAGCAGTTTAACAAGTTTCAAACTGTTTTTT.

This chain joins TRBV18 and TRBJ1-5; D not certain. CDR1 and CDR2 (germline): KGHSH, LQKENI. V lost 3 bases and J lost 4, with 7 bases in between. This CDR3 region has 13 residues. The CDR3 sequence is CASSPGSNQPQHF. CDR3 nucleotides: TGTGCCAGCTCACCGGGGAGTAATCAGCCCCAGCATTTT.

V and J are TRBV5-1 and TRBJ2-1; 10 bases are a match to TRBD2. V lost 0 bases and J lost 4; bases outside the gene matches: 4. In germline, CDR1 is SGHRS, CDR2 YFSETQ. The CDR3 sequence is 16 residues long. The chain's CDR3 is CASSLGTSGIYNEQFF. The CDR3 DNA reads as TGCGCCAGCAGCTTGGGTACTAGCGGGATTTACAATGAGCAGTTCTTC.

The chain joins TRBV27 to TRBJ1-2, with a weak D call TRBD1 (6 bases). Trimming stripped 3 bases from V and 2 bases from J, with 16 bases between. The CDR3 has 16 amino acids. Germline V gene lookup returns CDR1 MNHEY and CDR2 SMNVEV (reference sequence). This chain's CDR3 is CASSFPWDIRNYGYTF. The CDR3 DNA is TGTGCCAGCAGTTTTCCTTGGGACATAAGGAACTATGGCTACACCTTC.